This is a list of T cell receptor beta chains from one sample in a study of blood T cell repertoires in COVID-19. Sequenced by immunoSEQ multiplex PCR; TCRdb stores in-frame clones only, minus some. The repertoire holds under 250,000 clones, with 85% to 90% as singletons. Sequences were obtained from peripheral blood. Source of these receptors: an older woman with acute or convalescent COVID-19. Both conserved end residues are part of each CDR3. A D gene is named only where the DNA matches it firmly. Rows may omit the clone size; those that give it use once, few, many or a size class.

>.|TRBJ2-1|TRBV18|.
TGTGCCAGCTCACCCCGAGTTCTCGGCGGGCCTCAGGGGAATGAGCAGTTCTTC
CASSPRVLGGPQGNEQFF
>.|TRBJ2-3|TRBV29-1|.
TGCAGCGTTGAAGTCGAGTTTTATACGCAGTATTTT
CSVEVEFYTQYF
>.|TRBJ2-7|TRBV4-3|.
TGCGCCAGCAGCCAAGATCTGGCTAGGATTCCCTACGAGCAGTACTTC
CASSQDLARIPYEQYF
>.|TRBJ1-3|TRBV30|.
TGTGCCTGGAGTGTGCGGGGGCCCCTGGGTGGAAACACCATATATTTT
CAWSVRGPLGGNTIYF
>.|TRBJ2-5|TRBV3-1/TRBV3-2|.
TGTGCCAGCAGCCAAGATCCGGGGGGCAAAGAGACCCAGTACTTC
CASSQDPGGKETQYF
>.|TRBJ1-2|TRBV7-2|.
TGTGCCAGCAGCTTAGACATGGGCTATAACTATGGCTACACCTTC
CASSLDMGYNYGYTF
>.|TRBJ1-3|TRBV3-1/TRBV3-2|.
TGTGCCAGCAGCCAAGCAGCGAGCTCTGGAAACACCATATATTTT
CASSQAASSGNTIYF
>.|TRBJ2-5|TRBV7-9|TRBD2
TGTGCCAGCAGCCCGACTAGCGGGACTGGAGAGACCCAGTACTTC
CASSPTSGTGETQYF
>.|TRBJ1-3|TRBV4-1|.
TGCGCCAGCAGCCCAACTGAAAGCTCTGGAAACACCATATATTTT
CASSPTESSGNTIYF
>.|TRBJ2-3|TRBV5-8|.
TGTGCCAGCAGCCAACAGGGACCCTTTTTGTCGTATTTT
CASSQQGPFLSYF
>.|TRBJ2-5|TRBV19|TRBD2
TGTGCCAGTAGTGTCGGTATAGCGGGAGTTCGAGAGACCCAGTACTTC
CASSVGIAGVRETQYF
>.|TRBJ1-1|TRBV28|TRBD1
TGTGCCAGCAGACCAGGGGGTCTTCAAGGGGAAGCTTTCTTT
CASRPGGLQGEAFF
>.|TRBJ2-1|TRBV3-1/TRBV3-2|.
TGTGCCAGCAGCCAAGCTGGACAAGGCGGGGGCCGCGATGAGCAGTTCTTC
CASSQAGQGGGRDEQFF
>.|TRBJ2-3|TRBV19|.
TGTGCCAGTAGTACGGCTACCCTAGTCACAGATACGCAGTATTTT
CASSTATLVTDTQYF
>.|TRBJ2-2|TRBV19|.
TGTGCCAGTAGTATCAGGGGCAACACCGGGGAGCTGTTTTTT
CASSIRGNTGELFF
>.|TRBJ2-1|TRBV30|.
TGTGCCTGGTCTCGACTAGTTGAGATGGTCTTC
CAWSRLVEMVF
>.|TRBJ1-6|TRBV29-1|.
TGCAGCGTTGGACGCGGGCCCATAGCGACGCGGGCCCATGTCCCCCATTCACCCCTCCACTTT
CSVGRGPIATRAHVPHSPLHF
>.|TRBJ2-4|TRBV10-3|TRBD1
TGTGCCATCAGTGAGCCTCAGGGGGTGGGCAAAAACATTCAGTACTTC
CAISEPQGVGKNIQYF
>.|TRBJ2-7|TRBV28|TRBD2
TGTGCCAGCAGTTTATTCCCCCGGACTAGCGGACCCTACGAGCAGTACTTC
CASSLFPRTSGPYEQYF
>once|TRBJ2-1|TRBV5-1|.
TGCGCCAGCAGGACCGAGGGTACCTACAATGAGCAGTTCTTC
CASRTEGTYNEQFF
>.|TRBJ1-1|TRBV15|.
TGTGCCACCAGCACGGGGGATGGGCTGTTATCGGGAGCTTTCTTT
CATSTGDGLLSGAFF
>.|TRBJ2-3|TRBV7-2|.
TGTGCCAGCAGCGGGGGCGGCCCCAGCACAGATACGCAGTATTTT
CASSGGGPSTDTQYF
>.|TRBJ2-3|TRBV9|.
TGTGCCAGCAGCGTAGAACTAGCACGAACAGATACGCAGTATTTT
CASSVELARTDTQYF
>.|TRBJ2-1|TRBV12-3/TRBV12-4|.
TGTGCCAGCAGTTTGACTCCGGGCAATGAGCAGTTCTTC
CASSLTPGNEQFF
>.|TRBJ2-3|TRBV7-9|TRBD1
TGTGCCAGCAGCGCCTGGACAGGGGCGGGAAGAACAGATACGCAGTATTTT
CASSAWTGAGRTDTQYF
>.|TRBJ2-1|TRBV7-9|.
TGTGCCAGCAGCTTTGGGCGGGAAGGAGTTGAGCAGTTCTTC
CASSFGREGVEQFF
>.|TRBJ1-3|TRBV9|.
TGTGCCAGCAGCGTAGCCCTGACTGAGGGAAACACCATATATTTT
CASSVALTEGNTIYF
>.|TRBJ1-5|TRBV11-2|.
TGTGCCAGCAGCTTAGGAGCGTCAGTTAGCAATCAGCCCCAGCATTTT
CASSLGASVSNQPQHF
>.|TRBJ1-4|TRBV5-5|TRBD1
TGTGCCAGCAGCCGGGGACAGGGGGGTACAACTAATGAAAAACTGTTTTTT
CASSRGQGGTTNEKLFF
>.|TRBJ2-1|TRBV7-2|.
TGTGCCAGCAGCTTGGGGCAAGGGTTCAATGAGCAGTTCTTC
CASSLGQGFNEQFF
>.|TRBJ1-1|TRBV2|.
TGTGCCAGCAGTCCCCGCCAGTTGAACACTGAAGCTTTCTTT
CASSPRQLNTEAFF
>once|TRBJ2-2|TRBV6-5|.
TGTGCCAGCAGCCCACAGGGTGGCACCGGGGAGCTGTTTTTT
CASSPQGGTGELFF
>few|TRBJ1-2|TRBV27|.
TGTGCCAGCAGTTTATCGGTTTCCAGGGGAAATGGCTACACCTTC
CASSLSVSRGNGYTF
>.|TRBJ1-3|TRBV6-5|.
TGTGCCAGCACCCCGACAGCCTCTGGAAACACCATATATTTT
CASTPTASGNTIYF